These T cell receptor beta chains were read from a single sample in a study of shared clonotypes between healthy human individuals. Using immunoSEQ multiplex PCR, the repertoire was profiled, and TCRdb retains in-frame clones only, with some absent. Among 500,000 to 700,000 clones listed, about 95% were seen once. The source material was naive CD8+ T cells sorted from blood. These receptor sequences come from a woman younger than 45 in good health. CDR3s include the opening cysteine and the closing phenylalanine or tryptophan. The order of the fields is CDR3 length, J gene, clone size, V gene, D gene, CDR3 DNA, CDR3 protein. A D gene is named only where the DNA matches it firmly. Expanded clones are given a class, and other clones once, few, many or no size at all.

18,TRBJ2-7,NA,TRBV5-1,TRBD2,TGCGCCAGCAGCGCAGCACTAGCGGGAGGTCCATTTTTCTACGAGCAGTACTTC,CASSAALAGGPFFYEQYF
17,TRBJ2-1,NA,TRBV29-1,NA,TGCAGCGTTGAAGATCCGGCCGGGACTCGATCCTACAATGAGCAGTTCTTC,CSVEDPAGTRSYNEQFF
15,TRBJ2-7,NA,TRBV7-8,NA,TGTGCCAGCAGCTCGAAAAGAGCCGGGGCCTACGAGCAGTACTTC,CASSSKRAGAYEQYF
13,TRBJ2-1,NA,TRBV28,NA,TGTGCCAGCAGTGGGAGTTCCTACAATGAGCAGTTCTTC,CASSGSSYNEQFF
15,TRBJ1-1,NA,TRBV28,TRBD1,TGTGCCAGCAGTTTTAAAGGGGGCCTGTACACTGAAGCTTTCTTT,CASSFKGGLYTEAFF
14,TRBJ2-2,NA,TRBV27,NA,TGTGCCAGCAGTTTTTTAGGGGGGGCCGGGGAGCTGTTTTTT,CASSFLGGAGELFF
15,TRBJ2-5,NA,TRBV7-9,TRBD1,TGTGCCAGCAGCTTAGCGCAGGGGGCAGAGGAGACCCAGTACTTC,CASSLAQGAEETQYF
14,TRBJ2-7,NA,TRBV6-6,TRBD1,TGTGCCAGCAGTTCCGGACAGGGAACTTACGAGCAGTACTTC,CASSSGQGTYEQYF
12,TRBJ1-2,NA,TRBV29-1,NA,TGCAGCGTTGAAGGGCCATGGAATGGCTACACCTTC,CSVEGPWNGYTF
13,TRBJ2-2,once,TRBV25-1,NA,TGTGCCAGCAGTGTTCCAGGGTCCGGGGAGCTGTTTTTT,CASSVPGSGELFF
17,TRBJ1-2,NA,TRBV13,TRBD1,TGTGCCAGCAGCTTATTCTACAGGGGCGCCTCTAACTATGGCTACACCTTC,CASSLFYRGASNYGYTF
14,TRBJ2-7,NA,TRBV6-5,NA,TGTGCCAGCAGTTACTCGTCAGGGGTAGGCGAGCAGTACTTC,CASSYSSGVGEQYF
13,TRBJ2-7,NA,TRBV5-1,NA,TGCGCCAGCAGCCCGGTGGCGACCTACGAGCAGTACTTC,CASSPVATYEQYF
15,TRBJ2-2,NA,TRBV25-1,NA,TGTGCCAGCAGTGATACGGGCGCCACCACCGGGGAGCTGTTTTTT,CASSDTGATTGELFF
13,TRBJ2-7,NA,TRBV11-2,NA,TGTGCCAGCAGCTTTGGCTCCCCCTACGAGCAGTACTTC,CASSFGSPYEQYF
15,TRBJ2-7,NA,TRBV27,TRBD1,TGTGCCAGCAGACTAACCGGGACAGGGGGGTACGAGCAGTACTTC,CASRLTGTGGYEQYF
13,TRBJ2-7,NA,TRBV14,NA,TGTGCCAGCAGCCAATTCCGAGCCTACGAGCAGTACTTC,CASSQFRAYEQYF
18,TRBJ2-5,NA,TRBV5-1,NA,TGCGCCAGCAGCCCGGGTGGCGGGGTTGGGCTTTTTACAGAGACCCAGTACTTC,CASSPGGGVGLFTETQYF
14,TRBJ2-7,NA,TRBV5-1,NA,TGCGCCAGCGCACAAGCGGACAGCTCCTACGAGCAGTACTTC,CASAQADSSYEQYF
14,TRBJ2-7,NA,TRBV28,TRBD1,TGTGCCAGCAGTTGGACAGGGGGCTCCTACGAGCAGTACTTC,CASSWTGGSYEQYF
12,TRBJ2-7,NA,TRBV30,NA,TGTGCCTCCTCAACAGAATACTACGAGCAGTACTTC,CASSTEYYEQYF
16,TRBJ2-7,NA,TRBV7-7,TRBD1,TGTGCCAGCAGCTTTCGACAGGACAGGGGGTCCTACGAGCAGTACTTC,CASSFRQDRGSYEQYF
12,TRBJ2-5,NA,TRBV19,NA,TGTGCCAGTAGTATAGGTGAAGAGACCCAGTACTTC,CASSIGEETQYF
22,TRBJ2-1,NA,TRBV5-1,TRBD2,TGCGCCAGCAGCCTCCCCGCACAGGGCCCCCGGACTAGCGGGAACCCTTACAATGAGCAGTTCTTC,CASSLPAQGPRTSGNPYNEQFF
13,TRBJ2-3,NA,TRBV28,TRBD2,TGTGCCAGCAGTTCTAGCGGGGGGGATACGCAGTATTTT,CASSSSGGDTQYF
16,TRBJ2-1,NA,TRBV28,TRBD2,TGTGCCAGCTCGGGACTAGCGGGAGTTTCCTACAATGAGCAGTTCTTC,CASSGLAGVSYNEQFF
13,TRBJ2-1,NA,TRBV19,NA,TGTGCCAGTTTGCGGCGGGACTACAATGAGCAGTTCTTC,CASLRRDYNEQFF
16,TRBJ1-5,NA,TRBV5-6,TRBD1,TGTGCCAGCAGCTTCGGACAGGCCCTCTCCAATCAGCCCCAGCATTTT,CASSFGQALSNQPQHF
15,TRBJ2-1,NA,TRBV7-6,TRBD1,TGTGCCAGCAGCACGACAGGGGGTGCGGTGAATGAGCAGTTCTTC,CASSTTGGAVNEQFF
15,TRBJ1-4,NA,TRBV10-2,TRBD1,TGCGCCAGCAGAGGAGGGCAGGGGGGGAATGAAAAACTGTTTTTT,CASRGGQGGNEKLFF
15,TRBJ2-7,NA,TRBV7-9,NA,TGTGCCAGCAAGATGGAGGGGACCTTCTGGGGGGAGCAGTACTTC,CASKMEGTFWGEQYF
15,TRBJ2-7,NA,TRBV5-1,TRBD2,TGCGCCAGCAGCCCTAGCGGGTTCGACACCTACGAGCAGTACTTC,CASSPSGFDTYEQYF
10,TRBJ1-4,few,TRBV20-1,NA,TGCAGTGCTACTGAAGAAAAACTGTTTTTT,CSATEEKLFF
12,TRBJ2-7,few,TRBV7-9,NA,TGTGCCAGCAGCTTGGGCTCCTACGAGCAGTACTTC,CASSLGSYEQYF
15,TRBJ2-2,NA,TRBV19,NA,TGTGCCAGTACCCATTGGACACAGAAGACCGGGGAGCTGTTTTTT,CASTHWTQKTGELFF
14,TRBJ2-5,NA,TRBV28,TRBD1,TGTGCCAGCAGTTCGCTACAGGGGGGAGAGACCCAGTACTTC,CASSSLQGGETQYF
15,TRBJ2-7,NA,TRBV11-2,TRBD1,TGTGCCAGCAGATGGGTCGGGACAGGGGGCTACGAGCAGTACTTC,CASRWVGTGGYEQYF
17,TRBJ1-1,once,TRBV15,NA,TGTGCCACCAGCAGAGATCAGGGGCCGGGAAGAGTCGCTGAAGCTTTCTTT,CATSRDQGPGRVAEAFF
13,TRBJ2-3,NA,TRBV29-1,TRBD2,TGCAGCGATCTAGCGGGAATCACAGATACGCAGTATTTT,CSDLAGITDTQYF
14,TRBJ2-2,NA,TRBV11-3,TRBD1,TGTGCCAGCAGCACCCGGACAGGGAGCGGGGAGCTGTTTTTT,CASSTRTGSGELFF
15,TRBJ1-1,NA,TRBV19,NA,TGTGCCAGTAGTACCCCACAGGGCATGAACACTGAAGCTTTCTTT,CASSTPQGMNTEAFF
14,TRBJ2-7,NA,TRBV28,TRBD2,TGTGCCAGCAGTTTAGCGGGAGGGACTGTCGAGCAGTACTTC,CASSLAGGTVEQYF
16,TRBJ2-7,NA,TRBV7-8,TRBD2,TGTGCCAGCAGCCCCCGGGCGGGAGGGCCGCGATACGAGCAGTACTTC,CASSPRAGGPRYEQYF
16,TRBJ1-1,NA,TRBV5-1,TRBD1,TGCGCCAGCAGCTTGGAAGGGGGACAGCCGAACACTGAAGCTTTCTTT,CASSLEGGQPNTEAFF
14,TRBJ1-2,few,TRBV7-9,NA,TGTGCCAGCAGCTTAGGGAGCGGGGTCCGTGGCTACACCTTC,CASSLGSGVRGYTF
13,TRBJ1-2,NA,TRBV19,NA,TGTGCCAGTGCTGACAGACCTAACTATGGCTACACCTTC,CASADRPNYGYTF
14,TRBJ2-7,NA,TRBV7-2,TRBD2,TGTGCCAGCAGCCCCGGACTAGCGGGTGGCGAGCAGTACTTC,CASSPGLAGGEQYF
17,TRBJ2-6,once,TRBV4-1,NA,TGCGCCAGCAGCCAAGTTTGGAAGGCCTCTGGGGCCAACGTCCTGACTTTC,CASSQVWKASGANVLTF
13,TRBJ2-1,NA,TRBV27,TRBD2,TGTGCCAGCCGGGGGGGGGCCTACAATGAGCAGTTCTTC,CASRGGAYNEQFF
12,TRBJ1-1,NA,TRBV10-3,NA,TGTGCCATCAAGACGCCGAACACTGAAGCTTTCTTT,CAIKTPNTEAFF
15,TRBJ2-2,NA,TRBV19,NA,TGTGCCAGTAGTACCCCCTTCTTGAACACCGGGGAGCTGTTTTTT,CASSTPFLNTGELFF
15,TRBJ1-1,NA,TRBV9,NA,TGTGCCAGCAGCGATCCCCAGGGGAGGAGGACTGAAGCTTTCTTT,CASSDPQGRRTEAFF
13,TRBJ2-5,NA,TRBV5-4,NA,TGTGCCAGCAGCTTGGGTCCGGTTGAGACCCAGTACTTC,CASSLGPVETQYF
14,TRBJ1-2,NA,TRBV30,NA,TGTGCCTGGAGTATGGGGGGTTACCCTTATGGCTACGCCTTC,CAWSMGGYPYGYAF